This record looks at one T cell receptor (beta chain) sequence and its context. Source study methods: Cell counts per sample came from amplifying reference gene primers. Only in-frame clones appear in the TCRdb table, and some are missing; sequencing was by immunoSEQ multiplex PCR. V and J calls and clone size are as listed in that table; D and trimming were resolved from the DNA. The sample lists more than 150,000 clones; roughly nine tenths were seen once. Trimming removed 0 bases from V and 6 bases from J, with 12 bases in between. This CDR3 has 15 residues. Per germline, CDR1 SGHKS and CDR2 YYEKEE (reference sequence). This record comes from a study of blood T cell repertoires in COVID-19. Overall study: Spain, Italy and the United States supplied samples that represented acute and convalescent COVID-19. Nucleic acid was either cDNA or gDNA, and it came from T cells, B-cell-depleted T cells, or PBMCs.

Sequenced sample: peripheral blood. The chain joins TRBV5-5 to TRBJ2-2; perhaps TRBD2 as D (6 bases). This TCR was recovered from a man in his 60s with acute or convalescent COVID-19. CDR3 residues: CASSLAGGEAGELFF. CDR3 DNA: TGTGCCAGCAGCTTGGCCGGTGGGGAGGCCGGGGAGCTGTTTTTT.